The clone carrying this T cell receptor (beta chain) was counted only a few times. Its cognate antigen is unknown. Trimming pared 2 bases from V and 5 bases from J, leaving 15 bases between. Germline-derived CDR1 and CDR2 are DFQATT and SNEGSKA (reference sequence). This CDR3 has 14 amino acids. These data belong to a study of CD8 T cells in ankylosing spondylitis. Findings and caveats of the study: Blood of patients with ankylosing spondylitis appeared to be characterized by a TCR beta motif of eight highly homologous variants. Peripheral blood held disease-linked clones only at relatively low frequency, and these were CD8+.

TCRdb called the 5' RACE reads again in MiXCR, with one record for every CDR3 protein. Here the sample spans approximately 540,000 distinct CDR3 sequences, approximately 11% being singletons. Sequenced: blood, either unsorted or a sorted T cell fraction (not recorded which). The chain links TRBV20-1 to TRBJ1-2; a possible D gene is TRBD1 (6 bases). This sequence originates from a male donor with ankylosing spondylitis. The CDR3 nucleotides are TGCAGTGCTAGATCGCCAGGGGAGGGTTATGGCTACACCTTC. Amino acid sequence: CSARSPGEGYGYTF.